The sequence of this T cell receptor beta chain was determined in a study of cytomegalovirus exposure and HLA in healthy donors. In the study overall: Approximately 85 million unique TCRs from HLA-typed donors made up an early data release. Study-wide results and caveats: An analysis done earlier found most TCR beta V segments productive about 87% or about 30% of the time. Likely technical artifact: a cluster of highly shared sequence variants.

PCR amplification relied on 60 Vbeta primers (plus 13 Jbeta primers). Clones were read by immunoSEQ multiplex PCR, and TCRdb kept only the in-frame ones, dropping some. This table has around 160,000 clones, roughly 80% appearing once. A note on this clone: As yet, its antigen is unknown.

J lost 4 bases, V lost 2 bases, and 4 bases had no gene match. Germline lookup yields CDR1 SGHRS and CDR2 YFSETQ. This CDR3 contains 14 residues. The origin of this receptor is a middle-aged man in good health and CMV-seropositive. This chain uses TRBV5-1 with TRBJ2-7, with 9 bases matching TRBD1. The sample taken for sequencing was PBMCs. In DNA form, the CDR3 reads TGCGCCAGCAGCTTCCGGGACAGGGATTACGAGCAGTACTTC. Its protein product is CASSFRDRDYEQYF.